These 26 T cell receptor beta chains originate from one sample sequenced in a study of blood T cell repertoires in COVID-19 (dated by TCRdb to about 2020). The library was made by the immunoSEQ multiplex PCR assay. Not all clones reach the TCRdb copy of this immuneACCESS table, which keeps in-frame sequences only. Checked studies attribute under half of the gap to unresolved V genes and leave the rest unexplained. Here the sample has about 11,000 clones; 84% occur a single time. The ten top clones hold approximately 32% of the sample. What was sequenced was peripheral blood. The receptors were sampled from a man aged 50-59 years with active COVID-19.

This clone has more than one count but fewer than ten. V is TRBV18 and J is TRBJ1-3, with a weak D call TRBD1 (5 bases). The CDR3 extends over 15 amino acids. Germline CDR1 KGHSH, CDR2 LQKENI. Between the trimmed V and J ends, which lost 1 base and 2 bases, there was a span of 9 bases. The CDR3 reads CASSPQGYAGNTIYF. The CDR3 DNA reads TGTGCCAGCTCACCACAGGGGTATGCTGGAAACACCATATATTTT. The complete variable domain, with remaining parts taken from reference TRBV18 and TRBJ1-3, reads NAGVMQNPRHLVRRRGQEARLRCSPMKGHSHVYWYRQLPEEGLKFMVYLQKENIIDESGMPKERFSAEFPKEGPSILRIQQVVRGDSAAYFCASSPQGYAGNTIYFGEGSWLTVV.

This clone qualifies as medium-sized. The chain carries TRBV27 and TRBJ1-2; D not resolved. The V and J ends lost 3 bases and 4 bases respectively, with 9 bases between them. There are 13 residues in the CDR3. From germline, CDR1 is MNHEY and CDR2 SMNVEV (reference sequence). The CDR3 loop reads CASSFTLAYGYTF. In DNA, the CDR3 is TGTGCCAGCAGTTTTACGCTGGCCTATGGCTACACCTTC.

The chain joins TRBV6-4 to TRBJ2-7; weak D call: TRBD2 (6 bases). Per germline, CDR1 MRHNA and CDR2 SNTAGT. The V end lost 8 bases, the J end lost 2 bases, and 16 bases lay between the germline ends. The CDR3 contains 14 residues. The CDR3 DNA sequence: TGTGCCAGCCCGCAGGGTAGGACTACCTACGAGCAGTACTTC. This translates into CASPQGRTTYEQYF.

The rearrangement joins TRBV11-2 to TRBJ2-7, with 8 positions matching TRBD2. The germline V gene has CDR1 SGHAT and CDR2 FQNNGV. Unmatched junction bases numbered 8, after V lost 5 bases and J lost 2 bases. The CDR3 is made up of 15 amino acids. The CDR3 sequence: CASSQGAGEAYEQYF. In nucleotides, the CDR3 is TGTGCCAGCAGCCAGGGAGCGGGAGAAGCCTACGAGCAGTACTTC. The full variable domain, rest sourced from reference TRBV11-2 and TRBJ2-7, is EAGVAQSPRYKIIEKRQSVAFWCNPISGHATLYWYQQILGQGPKLLIQFQNNGVVDDSQLPKDRFSAERLKGVDSTLKIQPAKLEDSAVYLCASSQGAGEAYEQYFGPGTRLTVT.

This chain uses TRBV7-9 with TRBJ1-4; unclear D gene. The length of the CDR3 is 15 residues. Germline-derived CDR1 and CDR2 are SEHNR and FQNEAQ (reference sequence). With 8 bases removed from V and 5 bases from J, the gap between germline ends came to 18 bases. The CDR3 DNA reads TGTGCCAGCGCCCTAGGAGACGCCATAAATGAAAAACTGTTTTTT. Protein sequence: CASALGDAINEKLFF.

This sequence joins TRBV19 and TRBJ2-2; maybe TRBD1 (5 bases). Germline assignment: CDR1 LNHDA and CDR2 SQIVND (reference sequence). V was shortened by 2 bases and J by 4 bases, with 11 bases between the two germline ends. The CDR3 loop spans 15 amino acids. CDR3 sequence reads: CASSIQGTVTGELFF. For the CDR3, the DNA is TGTGCCAGTAGTATACAGGGTACGGTCACCGGGGAGCTGTTTTTT.

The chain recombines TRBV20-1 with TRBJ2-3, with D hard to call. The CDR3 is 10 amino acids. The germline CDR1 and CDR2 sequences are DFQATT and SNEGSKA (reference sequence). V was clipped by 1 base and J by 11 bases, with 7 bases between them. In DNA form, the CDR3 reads TGCAGTGCTAGAGCGTCCCTGCAGTATTTT. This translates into CSARASLQYF.

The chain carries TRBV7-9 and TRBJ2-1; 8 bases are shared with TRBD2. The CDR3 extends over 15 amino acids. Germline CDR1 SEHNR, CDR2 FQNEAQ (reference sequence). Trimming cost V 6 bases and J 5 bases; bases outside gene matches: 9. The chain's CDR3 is CASRSGLGENNEQFF. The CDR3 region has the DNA TGTGCCAGCAGATCGGGACTAGGAGAAAACAATGAGCAGTTCTTC.

CDR3 nucleotides: TGCGCCAGCAGCTTACCGGGACAGGGGGTTGCTGAAGCTTTCTTT. It is translated as CASSLPGQGVAEAFF. The genes are TRBV5-1 and TRBJ1-1; 11 nucleotides line up with TRBD1. With V trimmed by 2 bases and J by 6 bases, 6 bases remained unmatched. The CDR3 sequence is 15 residues long. Germline V gene data show CDR1 as SGHRS and CDR2 as YFSETQ. The full variable domain, with the rest looked up from reference TRBV5-1 and TRBJ1-1, is KAGVTQTPRYLIKTRGQQVTLSCSPISGHRSVSWYQQTPGQGLQFLFEYFSETQRNKGNFPGRFSGRQFSNSRSEMNVSTLELGDSALYLCASSLPGQGVAEAFFGQGTRLTVV.

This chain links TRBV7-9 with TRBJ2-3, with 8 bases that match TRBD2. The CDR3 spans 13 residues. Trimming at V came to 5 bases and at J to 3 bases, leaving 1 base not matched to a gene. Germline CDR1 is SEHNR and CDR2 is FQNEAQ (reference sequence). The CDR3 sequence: CASSGTRTDTQYF. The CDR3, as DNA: TGTGCCAGCAGCGGGACTAGGACAGATACGCAGTATTTT.

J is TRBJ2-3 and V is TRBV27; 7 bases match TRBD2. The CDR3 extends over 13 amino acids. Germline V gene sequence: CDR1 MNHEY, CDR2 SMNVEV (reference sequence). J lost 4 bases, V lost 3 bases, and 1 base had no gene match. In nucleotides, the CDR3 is TGTGCCAGCAGTTTGGGGGGGTCAGATACGCAGTATTTT. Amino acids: CASSLGGSDTQYF.

The CDR3 sequence: CASSSPGRASNYGYTF. CDR3 in DNA: TGTGCCAGCAGCTCCCCGGGGAGGGCGTCTAACTATGGCTACACCTTC. The V gene is TRBV11-2, the J gene TRBJ1-2; unclear D gene. Germline assignment: CDR1 SGHAT and CDR2 FQNNGV. This CDR3 spans 16 amino acids. Trimming removed 4 bases at V and 0 bases at J, with 15 bases between.

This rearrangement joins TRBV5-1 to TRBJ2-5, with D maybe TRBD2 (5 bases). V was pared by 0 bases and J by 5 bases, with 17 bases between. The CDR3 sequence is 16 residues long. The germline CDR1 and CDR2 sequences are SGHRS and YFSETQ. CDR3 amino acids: CASSLAPGRGFETQYF. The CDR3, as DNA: TGCGCCAGCAGCTTGGCCCCTGGGCGCGGGTTTGAGACCCAGTACTTC.

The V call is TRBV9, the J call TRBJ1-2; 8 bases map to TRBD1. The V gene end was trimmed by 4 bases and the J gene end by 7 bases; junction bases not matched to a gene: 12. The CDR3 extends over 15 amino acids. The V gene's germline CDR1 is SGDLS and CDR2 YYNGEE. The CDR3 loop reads CASSSRQGQSGGYTF. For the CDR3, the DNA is TGTGCCAGCAGCTCAAGACAGGGGCAATCGGGTGGCTACACCTTC.

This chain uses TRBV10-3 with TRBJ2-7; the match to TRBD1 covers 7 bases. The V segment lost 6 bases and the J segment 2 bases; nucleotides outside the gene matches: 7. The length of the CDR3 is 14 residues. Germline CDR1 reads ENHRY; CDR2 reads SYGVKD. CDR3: CAISDRDLAYEQYF. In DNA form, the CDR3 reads TGTGCCATCAGCGACAGGGACCTTGCCTACGAGCAGTACTTC.

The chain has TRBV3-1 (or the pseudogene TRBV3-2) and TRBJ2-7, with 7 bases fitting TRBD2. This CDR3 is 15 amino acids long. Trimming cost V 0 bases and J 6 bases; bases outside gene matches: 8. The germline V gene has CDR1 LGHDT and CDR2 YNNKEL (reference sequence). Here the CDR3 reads CASSQEAGSTGEQYF. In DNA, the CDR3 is TGTGCCAGCAGCCAAGAAGCGGGATCCACGGGCGAGCAGTACTTC.

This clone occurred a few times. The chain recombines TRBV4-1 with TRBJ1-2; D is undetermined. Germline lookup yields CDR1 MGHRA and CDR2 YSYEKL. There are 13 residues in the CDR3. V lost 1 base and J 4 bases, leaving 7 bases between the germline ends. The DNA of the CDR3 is TGCGCCAGCAGCCAAGTTCTTCTCTATGGCTACACCTTC. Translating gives CASSQVLLYGYTF.

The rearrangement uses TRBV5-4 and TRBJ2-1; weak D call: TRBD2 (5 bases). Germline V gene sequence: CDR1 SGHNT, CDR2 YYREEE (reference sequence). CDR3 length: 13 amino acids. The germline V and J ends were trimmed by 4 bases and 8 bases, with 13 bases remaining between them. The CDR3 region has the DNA TGTGCCAGCAGCGGAGGACTTCCACATGAGCAGTTCTTC. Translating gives CASSGGLPHEQFF.

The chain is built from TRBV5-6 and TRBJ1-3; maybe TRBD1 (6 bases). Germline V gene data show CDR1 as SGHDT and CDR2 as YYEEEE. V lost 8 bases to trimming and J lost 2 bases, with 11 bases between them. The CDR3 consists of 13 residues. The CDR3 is CASLGAPGNTIYF. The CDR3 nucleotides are TGTGCCAGTCTGGGGGCCCCTGGAAACACCATATATTTT.

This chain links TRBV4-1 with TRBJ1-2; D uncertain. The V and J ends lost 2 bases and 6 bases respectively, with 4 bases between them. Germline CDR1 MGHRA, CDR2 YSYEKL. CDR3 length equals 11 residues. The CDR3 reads CASSQTNGYTF. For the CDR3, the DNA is TGCGCCAGCAGCCAAACAAATGGCTACACCTTC.

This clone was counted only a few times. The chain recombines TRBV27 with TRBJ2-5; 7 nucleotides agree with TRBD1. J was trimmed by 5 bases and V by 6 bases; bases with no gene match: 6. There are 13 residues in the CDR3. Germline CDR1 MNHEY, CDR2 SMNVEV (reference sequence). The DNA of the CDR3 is TGTGCCAGCAGCCGAGGGGGCTGGGAGACCCAGTACTTC. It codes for CASSRGGWETQYF.

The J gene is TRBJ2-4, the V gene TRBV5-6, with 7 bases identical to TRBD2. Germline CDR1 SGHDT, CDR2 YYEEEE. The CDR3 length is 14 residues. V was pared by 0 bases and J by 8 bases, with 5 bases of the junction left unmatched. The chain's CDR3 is CASSLALAADIQYF. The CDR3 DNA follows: TGTGCCAGCAGCTTGGCCCTAGCGGCTGACATTCAGTACTTC.

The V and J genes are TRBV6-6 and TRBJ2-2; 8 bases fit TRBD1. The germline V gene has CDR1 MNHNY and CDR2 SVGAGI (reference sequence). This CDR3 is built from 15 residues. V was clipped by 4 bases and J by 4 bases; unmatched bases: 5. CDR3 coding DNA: TGTGCCAGCAGTTCTCAGGGGGCGTCCACCGGGGAGCTGTTTTTT. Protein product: CASSSQGASTGELFF.

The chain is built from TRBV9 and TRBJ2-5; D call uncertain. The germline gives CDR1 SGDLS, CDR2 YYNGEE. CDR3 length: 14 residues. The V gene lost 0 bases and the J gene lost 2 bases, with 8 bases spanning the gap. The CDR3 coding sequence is TGTGCCAGCAGCGTAGAGAGCGTACAAGAGACCCAGTACTTC. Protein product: CASSVESVQETQYF.

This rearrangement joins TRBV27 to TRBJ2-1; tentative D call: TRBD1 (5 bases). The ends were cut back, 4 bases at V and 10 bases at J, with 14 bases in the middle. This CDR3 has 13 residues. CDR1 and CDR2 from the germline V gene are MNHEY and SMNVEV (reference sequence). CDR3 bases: TGTGCCAGCAGTTACACATCGGCAGGGGAGCAGTTCTTC. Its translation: CASSYTSAGEQFF.

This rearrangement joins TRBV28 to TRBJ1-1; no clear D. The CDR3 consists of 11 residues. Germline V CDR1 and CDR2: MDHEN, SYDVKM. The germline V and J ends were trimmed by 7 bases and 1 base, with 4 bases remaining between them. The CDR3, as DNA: TGTGCCAGCACCTGGAACACTGAAGCTTTCTTT. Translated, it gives CASTWNTEAFF.